This is a list of T cell receptor beta chains from one sample in a study of post-analysis software for immune sequencing data. TCRdb re-called the PCR reads with MiXCR, one entry per CDR3 protein. The sample contains around 440,000 distinct CDR3 sequences, under 55% of which appear only once. Sequenced: blood. These receptors originate from a girl between 10 and 17 years old with multiple sclerosis. Each CDR3 is given with its conserved first and last residue. The order of the fields is V gene, clone size, D gene, J gene, CDR3 DNA, CDR3 protein. A D gene is named only where the DNA matches it firmly. Not every row has a clone size; where given, it reads once, few, many or a size class.

>TRBV19|.|.|TRBJ2-7
TGTGCCAGTAGTAGGGTTTTTCGGACAGAGTGGCACGAGCAGTACTTC
CASSRVFRTEWHEQYF
>TRBV11-2|.|TRBD1|TRBJ2-5
TGTGCCAGCAGCTTAGATGGTTACGGGACAGGGTCTTTTGAGCAGTACTTC
CASSLDGYGTGSFEQYF
>TRBV28|.|TRBD2|TRBJ2-1
TGTGCCAGCACCCCGGAGGCTAGCGGGAACCACAATGAGCAGTTCTTC
CASTPEASGNHNEQFF
>TRBV7-2|few|.|TRBJ1-2
TGTGCCAGCAGCTTAATGATGGGTACCTCCTTGGGGGGCTACACCTTC
CASSLMMGTSLGGYTF
>TRBV9|.|.|TRBJ2-7
TGTGCCAGCAGCGTATCGGGGGGCGTCGACGAGCAGTACTTC
CASSVSGGVDEQYF
>TRBV5-1|.|.|TRBJ2-7
TGCGCCAGCAGCTTGGCCTGGGCTAGCAGGAGGGACGAGCAGTACTTC
CASSLAWASRRDEQYF
>TRBV28|few|TRBD2|TRBJ2-7
TGTGCCAGCAGTTCGCCCGGTTTGGCGGGAGGCGAGCAGTACTTC
CASSSPGLAGGEQYF
>TRBV7-3|.|.|TRBJ2-3
TGTGCCAGCAGCCCAACACCCGGGGGTACAGATACGCAGTATTTT
CASSPTPGGTDTQYF
>TRBV3-1|.|.|TRBJ2-5
TGTGCCAGCAGCCAGATTACCGGCACCTCCCAAGAGACCCAGTACTTC
CASSQITGTSQETQYF
>TRBV28|few|.|TRBJ2-1
TGTGCCAGCAGTTTGGGGACCGGGAGCGAGCGATCTAGGGTGTTCTTC
CASSLGTGSERSRVFF